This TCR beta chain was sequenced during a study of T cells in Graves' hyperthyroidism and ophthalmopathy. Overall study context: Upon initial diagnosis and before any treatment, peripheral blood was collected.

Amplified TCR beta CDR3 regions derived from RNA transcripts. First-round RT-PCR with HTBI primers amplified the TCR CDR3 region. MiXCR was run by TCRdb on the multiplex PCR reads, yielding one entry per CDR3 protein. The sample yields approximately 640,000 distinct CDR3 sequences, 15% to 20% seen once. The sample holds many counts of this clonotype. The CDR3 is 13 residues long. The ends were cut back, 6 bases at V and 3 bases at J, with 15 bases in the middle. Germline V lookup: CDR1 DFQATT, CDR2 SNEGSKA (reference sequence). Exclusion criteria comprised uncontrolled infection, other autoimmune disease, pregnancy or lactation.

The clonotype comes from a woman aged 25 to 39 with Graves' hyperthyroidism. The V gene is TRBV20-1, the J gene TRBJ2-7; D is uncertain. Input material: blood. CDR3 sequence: CSAANPTGYEQYF. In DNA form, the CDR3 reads TGCAGTGCAGCCAACCCGACTGGCTACGAGCAGTACTTC.